This TCR beta chain originates from a study of T cell responses to AZD1222 COVID-19 vaccine. Notes on the study in general: Baseline antibody screening turned up just a handful of seropositive AZD1222 recipients. Spike regions recognized by vaccine-associated CD4 TCRs spanned the protein, led by 160-218 and 743-854.

Generated by immunoSEQ multiplex PCR, the TCRdb table keeps only in-frame clones and is missing some. This table has more than 95,000 clones, about 90% appearing once. The V end was cut by 0 bases, the J end by 3 bases, with 15 bases between. This CDR3 has 17 residues. The V gene's germline CDR1 is SGHRS and CDR2 YFSETQ. Points on this clone: Antigen specificity is unknown.

The receptor comes from an adult in good health. Sequencing used peripheral blood, obtained on day 0 of AZD1222 vaccination. The rearrangement joins TRBV5-1 to TRBJ2-2; possibly TRBD1 or TRBD2 for D (8 bases each). CDR3 sequence: CASSLGQGTRYTGELFF. The CDR3, as DNA: TGCGCCAGCAGCTTGGGACAGGGGACTAGGTACACCGGGGAGCTGTTTTTT. Full variable domain (rest looked up from reference TRBV5-1 and TRBJ2-2): KAGVTQTPRYLIKTRGQQVTLSCSPISGHRSVSWYQQTPGQGLQFLFEYFSETQRNKGNFPGRFSGRQFSNSRSEMNVSTLELGDSALYLCASSLGQGTRYTGELFFGEGSRLTVL.